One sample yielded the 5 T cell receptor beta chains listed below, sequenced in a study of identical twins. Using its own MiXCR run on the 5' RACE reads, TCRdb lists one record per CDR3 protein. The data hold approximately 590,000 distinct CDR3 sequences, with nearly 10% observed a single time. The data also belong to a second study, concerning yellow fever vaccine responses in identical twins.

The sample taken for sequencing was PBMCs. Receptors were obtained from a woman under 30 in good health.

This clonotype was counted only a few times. CDR3 region: CASSQDAGIDGYTF. The DNA for the CDR3 is TGCGCCAGCAGCCAAGATGCGGGGATCGATGGCTACACCTTC. The gene calls are TRBV4-3 and TRBJ1-2; D gene ambiguous. Germline-derived CDR1 and CDR2 are LGHNA and YSLEER. This CDR3 is built from 14 residues. V was pared by 0 bases and J by 6 bases, with 11 bases between.

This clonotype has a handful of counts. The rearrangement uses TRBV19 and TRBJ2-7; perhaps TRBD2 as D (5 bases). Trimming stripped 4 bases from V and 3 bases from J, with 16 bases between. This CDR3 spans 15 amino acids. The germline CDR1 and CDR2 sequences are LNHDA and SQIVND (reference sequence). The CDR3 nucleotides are TGTGCCAGTAGTAAGGGAGTAGCAGCGAACTACGAGCAGTACTTC. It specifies CASSKGVAANYEQYF.

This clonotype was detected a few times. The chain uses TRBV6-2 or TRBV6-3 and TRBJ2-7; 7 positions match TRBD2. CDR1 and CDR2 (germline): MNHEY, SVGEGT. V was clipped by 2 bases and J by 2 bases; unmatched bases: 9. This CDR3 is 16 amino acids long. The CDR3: CASSYHLERETYEQYF. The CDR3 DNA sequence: TGTGCCAGCAGTTACCATCTGGAGCGGGAAACCTACGAGCAGTACTTC.

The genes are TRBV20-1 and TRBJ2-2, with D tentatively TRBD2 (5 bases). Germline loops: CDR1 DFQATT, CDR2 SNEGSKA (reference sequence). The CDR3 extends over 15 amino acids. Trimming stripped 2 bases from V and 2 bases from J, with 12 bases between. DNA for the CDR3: TGCAGTGCTAGAAGAGCGGAGGAAAACACCGGGGAGCTGTTTTTT. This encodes CSARRAEENTGELFF.

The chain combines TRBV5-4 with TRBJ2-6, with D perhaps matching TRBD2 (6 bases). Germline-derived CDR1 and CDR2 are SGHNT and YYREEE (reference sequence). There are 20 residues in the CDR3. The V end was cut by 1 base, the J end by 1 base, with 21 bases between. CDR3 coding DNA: TGTGCCAGCAGCTTGAGGCATAGTGCGGGGAAAGGTTCTGGGGCCAACGTCCTGACTTTC. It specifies CASSLRHSAGKGSGANVLTF.